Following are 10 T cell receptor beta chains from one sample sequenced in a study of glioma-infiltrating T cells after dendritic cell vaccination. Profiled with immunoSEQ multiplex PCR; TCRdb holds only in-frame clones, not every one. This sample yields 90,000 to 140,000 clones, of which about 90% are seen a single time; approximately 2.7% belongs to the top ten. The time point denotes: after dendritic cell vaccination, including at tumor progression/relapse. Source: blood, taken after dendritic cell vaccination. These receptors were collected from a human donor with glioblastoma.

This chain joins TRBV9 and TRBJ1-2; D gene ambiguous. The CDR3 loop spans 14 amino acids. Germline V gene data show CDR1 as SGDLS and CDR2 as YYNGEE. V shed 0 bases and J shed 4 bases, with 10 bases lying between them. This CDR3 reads CASSVGSGSYGYTF. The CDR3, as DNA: TGTGCCAGCAGCGTAGGATCCGGGAGCTATGGCTACACCTTC.

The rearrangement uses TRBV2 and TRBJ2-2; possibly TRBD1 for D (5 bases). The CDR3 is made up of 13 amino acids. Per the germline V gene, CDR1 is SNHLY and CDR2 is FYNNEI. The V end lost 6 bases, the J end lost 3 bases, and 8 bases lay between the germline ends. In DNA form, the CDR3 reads TGTGCCAGCAGGGCACAGGACACCGGGGAGCTGTTTTTT. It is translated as CASRAQDTGELFF.

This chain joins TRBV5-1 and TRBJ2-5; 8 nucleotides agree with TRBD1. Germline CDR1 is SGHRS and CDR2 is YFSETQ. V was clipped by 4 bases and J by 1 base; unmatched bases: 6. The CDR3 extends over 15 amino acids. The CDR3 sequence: CASSPGQGPQETQYF. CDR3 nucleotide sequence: TGCGCCAGCAGCCCCGGACAGGGCCCCCAAGAGACCCAGTACTTC.

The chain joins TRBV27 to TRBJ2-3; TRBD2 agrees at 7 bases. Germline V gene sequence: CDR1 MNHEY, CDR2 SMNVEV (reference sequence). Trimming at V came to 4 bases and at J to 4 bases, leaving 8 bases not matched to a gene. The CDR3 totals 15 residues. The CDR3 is CASSSGGSWADTQYF. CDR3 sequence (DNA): TGTGCCAGCAGTTCGGGCGGGAGTTGGGCAGATACGCAGTATTTT.

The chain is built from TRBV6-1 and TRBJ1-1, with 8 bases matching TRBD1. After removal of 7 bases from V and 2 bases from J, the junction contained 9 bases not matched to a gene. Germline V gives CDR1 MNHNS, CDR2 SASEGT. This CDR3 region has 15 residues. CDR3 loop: CASIQGGQGNTEAFF. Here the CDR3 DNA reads TGTGCCAGCATCCAGGGTGGACAGGGTAACACTGAAGCTTTCTTT.

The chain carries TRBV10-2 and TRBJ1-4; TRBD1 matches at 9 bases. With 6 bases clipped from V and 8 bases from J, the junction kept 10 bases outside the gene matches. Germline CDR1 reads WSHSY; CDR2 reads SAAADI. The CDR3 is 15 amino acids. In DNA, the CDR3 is TGCGCCAGCAGGGACTTGGGACAGGGAAGGGAAAAACTGTTTTTT. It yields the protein CASRDLGQGREKLFF.

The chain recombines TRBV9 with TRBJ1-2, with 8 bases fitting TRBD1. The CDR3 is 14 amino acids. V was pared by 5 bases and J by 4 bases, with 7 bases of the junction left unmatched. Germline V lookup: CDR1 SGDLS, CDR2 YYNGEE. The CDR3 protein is CASRTGTGFYGYTF. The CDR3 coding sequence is TGTGCCAGCAGAACCGGGACAGGATTCTATGGCTACACCTTC. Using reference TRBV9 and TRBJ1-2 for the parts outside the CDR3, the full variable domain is DSGVTQTPKHLITATGQRVTLRCSPRSGDLSVYWYQQSLDQGLQFLIQYYNGEERAKGNILERFSAQQFPDLHSELNLSSLELGDSALYFCASRTGTGFYGYTFGSGTRLTVV.

CDR3 nucleotide sequence: TGTGCCAGCAGCTTAGATGGGGACTCTCTGCCCTACGAGCAGTACTTC. Protein product: CASSLDGDSLPYEQYF. This chain uses TRBV7-8 with TRBJ2-7, with D perhaps matching TRBD2 (6 bases). The CDR3 is made up of 16 amino acids. Looked up from germline, CDR1 is SGHVS and CDR2 is FQNEAQ. Trimming removed 1 base at V and 2 bases at J, with 15 bases between.

In DNA form, the CDR3 reads TGTGCCAGCAGCTCGGGACTAGCTGGGCCCTACGAGCAGTACTTC. This encodes CASSSGLAGPYEQYF. The genes are TRBV7-9 and TRBJ2-7, with 9 bases aligning to TRBD2. CDR1 is SEHNR, CDR2 FQNEAQ, per germline (reference sequence). This CDR3 contains 15 residues. Trimming removed 4 bases from V and 2 bases from J; junction bases left unmatched: 6.

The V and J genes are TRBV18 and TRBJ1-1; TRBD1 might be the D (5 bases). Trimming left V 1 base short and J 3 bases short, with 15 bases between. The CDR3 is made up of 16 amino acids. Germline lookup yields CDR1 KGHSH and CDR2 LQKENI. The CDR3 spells CASSPLSAGIYTEAFF. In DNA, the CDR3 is TGTGCCAGCTCACCACTGTCGGCAGGGATTTACACTGAAGCTTTCTTT.